Listed here are 31 T cell receptor beta chains from one sample, sequenced in a study of post-analysis software for immune sequencing data. Study results and limitations: Higher frequency in patients than in controls was seen for about five TRBV segments, with TRBV5-6, TRBV5-1 and TRBV20-1 among them.

The library was made from cDNA and included unique molecular identifiers. From the PCR reads, TCRdb called clonotypes with MiXCR, one entry per CDR3 protein. The sample consists of a few hundred thousand distinct CDR3 sequences, about a third of them appearing once. For these receptors, no antigen is known. Sequenced: blood. These receptors came from a girl between 5 and 17 years old with multiple sclerosis.

The chain has TRBV28 and TRBJ2-1; weak D call: TRBD1 (5 bases). V lost 10 bases, J lost 2 bases, and 12 bases lay in between. This CDR3 is built from 13 residues. Per the germline V gene, CDR1 is MDHEN and CDR2 is SYDVKM. The CDR3 DNA reads as TGTGCCACCGCAGGGCCCCCCTACAATGAGCAGTTCTTC. This codes for CATAGPPYNEQFF. Combining the CDR3 with reference TRBV28 and TRBJ2-1 gives the whole variable domain DVKVTQSSRYLVKRTGEKVFLECVQDMDHENMFWYRQDPGLGLRLIYFSYDVKMKEKGDIPEGYSVSREKKERFSLILESASTNQTSMYLCATAGPPYNEQFFGPGTRLTVL.

This clonotype was picked up a small number of times. J is TRBJ2-6 and V is TRBV5-1, with 9 nucleotides matching TRBD1. Germline lookup yields CDR1 SGHRS and CDR2 YFSETQ. CDR3 length: 18 residues. V shed 3 bases and J 0 bases; nucleotides not matched to a gene: 7. The CDR3 protein is CASSYRGTGSSGANVLTF. DNA for the CDR3: TGCGCCAGCAGCTACCGTGGGACAGGGAGCTCTGGGGCCAACGTCCTGACTTTC.

The table lists this clonotype with a few counts. The V call is TRBV6-6, the J call TRBJ2-1, with 10 bases matching TRBD2. The CDR3 is made up of 16 amino acids. Germline V CDR1 and CDR2: MNHNY, SVGAGI (reference sequence). J gave up 1 base and V 4 bases, and 4 bases lay outside the gene matches. CDR3 sequence: CASSWGAGGSYNEQFF. For the CDR3, the DNA is TGTGCCAGCAGTTGGGGAGCGGGGGGGTCCTACAATGAGCAGTTCTTC.

This clonotype was detected a few times. The chain recombines TRBV20-1 with TRBJ1-4, with 7 bases fitting TRBD1. The CDR3 is 14 residues long. Germline V gene sequence: CDR1 DFQATT, CDR2 SNEGSKA (reference sequence). V was clipped by 6 bases and J by 8 bases; unmatched bases: 12. CDR3 DNA: TGCAGTGCCAGGGGGTCACAGGGGAGAGAAAAACTGTTTTTT. Residues: CSARGSQGREKLFF.

This clonotype has more than one count but fewer than ten. The V call is TRBV7-9, the J call TRBJ1-1; TRBD1 might be the D (5 bases). In germline, CDR1 is SEHNR, CDR2 FQNEAQ (reference sequence). The CDR3 contains 12 residues. The germline V and J ends were trimmed by 4 bases and 7 bases, with 10 bases remaining between them. The DNA of the CDR3 is TGTGCCAGCAGCTCGGGACGGGTTGAAGCTTTCTTT. Translating gives CASSSGRVEAFF.

The chain joins TRBV20-1 to TRBJ1-6, with 10 bases aligning to TRBD1. Germline assignment: CDR1 DFQATT and CDR2 SNEGSKA (reference sequence). There are 18 residues in the CDR3. V shed 6 bases and J 0 bases; nucleotides not matched to a gene: 11. CDR3 DNA sequence: TGCAGTGCCCCTAGCGGACAGGGGGGGAGCTCCTATAATTCACCCCTCCACTTT. Translated, it gives CSAPSGQGGSSYNSPLHF.

The rearrangement joins TRBV12-3 or TRBV12-4 to TRBJ2-5, with a tentative D call TRBD1 (5 bases). Trimming left V 7 bases short and J 1 base short, with 13 bases between. The CDR3 consists of 14 residues. CDR3 in amino acids: CASTATDSQETQYF. The CDR3 region has the DNA TGTGCCAGCACCGCGACCGACAGCCAAGAGACCCAGTACTTC.

The J gene is TRBJ2-7, the V gene TRBV21-1; the table's D call of TRBD1 was not tested on the DNA. TRBV21-1 is an annotated pseudogene. The CDR3 loop spans 17 amino acids. CDR3 sequence: CASTGIRQGTLGYEQYF. CDR3 in DNA: TGTGCCAGCACTGGAATTAGACAGGGGACTTTAGGCTACGAGCAGTACTTC.

This clonotype has ten or more counts. The chain joins TRBV20-1 to TRBJ2-5, with D perhaps TRBD2 (6 bases). Looked up from germline, CDR1 is DFQATT and CDR2 is SNEGSKA (reference sequence). The CDR3 runs to 13 residues. V was clipped by 3 bases and J by 5 bases, with 13 bases between them. This chain's CDR3 is CSARLGLAETQYF. The CDR3 nucleotides read TGCAGTGCTAGGTTGGGTCTAGCGGAGACCCAGTACTTC.

There are many counts of this clonotype. The chain uses TRBV5-5 and TRBJ1-6, with 8 bases fitting TRBD1. CDR1 and CDR2 (germline): SGHKS, YYEKEE (reference sequence). V was clipped by 1 base and J by 8 bases; unmatched bases: 11. The CDR3 has 17 amino acids. The CDR3 DNA sequence: TGTGCCAGCAGCTTGAGGGCTACCGGACAGGGAGATTCACCCCTCCACTTT. Amino acids: CASSLRATGQGDSPLHF.

This clonotype came up a few times. The gene calls are TRBV29-1 and TRBJ2-5; 12 bases are a match to TRBD2. Unmatched junction bases numbered 8, after V lost 6 bases and J lost 0 bases. Germline CDR1 is SQVTM and CDR2 is ANQGSEA. This CDR3 is built from 16 residues. The chain's CDR3 is CSVGTGTSGYQETQYF. CDR3 DNA: TGCAGCGTCGGAACCGGGACTAGCGGGTACCAAGAGACCCAGTACTTC.

Here the CDR3 DNA reads TGCGCCAGCAGCACTTCATACAGGGCCCATGAAGAGACCCAGTACTTC. Translated, it gives CASSTSYRAHEETQYF. The V gene is TRBV5-1, the J gene TRBJ2-4, with D tentatively TRBD1 (6 bases). The J call is uncertain, as TRBJ2-5 better fits the DNA end. CDR3 length: 16 residues. Germline V gene lookup returns CDR1 SGHRS and CDR2 YFSETQ.

Of note for this clonotype: One end of the junction fails to match germline, which may point to a read error. The chain links TRBV6-2 or TRBV6-3 to TRBJ1-1; possibly TRBD1 for D (5 bases). The CDR3 totals 16 residues. CDR1 is MNHEY, CDR2 SVGEGT, per germline. The DNA for the CDR3 is TGTGCCGGCAGTTACGGCGGGGGAGCTTCTTATGCTGAAGCTTTCTTT. Its translation is CAGSYGGGASYAEAFF.

J is TRBJ2-5 and V is TRBV7-2; 7 positions match TRBD2. Germline V gene data show CDR1 as SGHTA and CDR2 as FQGNSA. The CDR3 length is 15 residues. Trimming cost V 1 base and J 5 bases; bases outside gene matches: 7. The CDR3 DNA sequence: TGTGCCAGCAGCTTAGGGTCCGGGGGAGGGGAGACCCAGTACTTC. Its translation: CASSLGSGGGETQYF.

The V and J genes are TRBV7-9 and TRBJ2-7, with 8 nucleotides matching TRBD2. Per the germline V gene, CDR1 is SEHNR and CDR2 is FQNEAQ (reference sequence). V dropped 5 bases and J dropped 3; count of bases not matched to a gene: 15. This CDR3 is built from 17 residues. For the CDR3, the DNA is TGTGCCAGCAGCCGCGCGGGGGGCGCGGTTGCAGTCTACGAGCAGTACTTC. Residues: CASSRAGGAVAVYEQYF.

The chain carries TRBV29-1 and TRBJ1-1; D ambiguous. The CDR3 has 12 residues. The V end lost 2 bases, the J end lost 1 base, and 5 bases lay between the germline ends. The germline V gene encodes CDR1 SQVTM and CDR2 ANQGSEA. DNA for the CDR3: TGCAGCGTTGAACGCGAGAACACTGAAGCTTTCTTT. It is translated as CSVERENTEAFF.

This clonotype was picked up many times. J is TRBJ2-7 and V is TRBV5-5; 9 bases are a match to TRBD1. Germline V gives CDR1 SGHKS, CDR2 YYEKEE (reference sequence). The CDR3 is 13 residues long. CDR3 residues: CATRGTGSDEQYF. The CDR3 DNA reads as TGTGCAACCAGAGGGACAGGGTCAGACGAGCAGTACTTC.

The rearrangement uses TRBV5-5 and TRBJ2-7; D remains unclear. This CDR3 spans 16 amino acids. Deletions cut 4 bases from V and 5 bases from J, with 22 bases between. Germline V gene sequence: CDR1 SGHKS, CDR2 YYEKEE (reference sequence). The CDR3 DNA is TGTGCCAGCAGCCCCGCCCCAGGTGTCCCAAGCGACGAGCAGTACTTC. Its translation: CASSPAPGVPSDEQYF.

The V call is TRBV6-6, the J call TRBJ2-1; 9 bases map to TRBD1. Trimming cost V 6 bases and J 0 bases; bases outside gene matches: 6. The CDR3 loop spans 16 amino acids. CDR1 and CDR2 from the germline V gene are MNHNY and SVGAGI (reference sequence). This chain's CDR3 is CASSSTGGSSYNEQFF. The CDR3 DNA sequence: TGTGCCAGCAGCTCCACAGGGGGCAGCTCCTACAATGAGCAGTTCTTC.

The V and J genes are TRBV2 and TRBJ2-7, with unresolved D. The V and J ends lost 3 bases and 12 bases respectively, with 12 bases between them. Germline V gene lookup returns CDR1 SNHLY and CDR2 FYNNEI. The CDR3 length is 11 residues. The CDR3 protein is CASSDRTPLYF. The CDR3 bases are TGTGCCAGCAGTGATCGGACGCCTCTGTACTTC.

The chain employs TRBV18 and TRBJ2-1; the D gene is possibly TRBD1 (7 bases). Germline V gene sequence: CDR1 KGHSH, CDR2 LQKENI. V was cut by 6 bases and J by 5 bases, with 17 bases left in between. The CDR3 loop spans 15 amino acids. The chain's CDR3 is CASSLQGRHNNEQFF. Here the CDR3 DNA reads TGTGCCAGCTCGCTACAGGGGAGGCACAACAATGAGCAGTTCTTC. The full variable domain, completed using reference TRBV18 and TRBJ2-1, is NAGVMQNPRHLVRRRGQEARLRCSPMKGHSHVYWYRQLPEEGLKFMVYLQKENIIDESGMPKERFSAEFPKEGPSILRIQQVVRGDSAAYFCASSLQGRHNNEQFFGPGTRLTVL.

The rearrangement joins TRBV5-1 to TRBJ2-5; 8 nucleotides agree with TRBD1. CDR1 is SGHRS, CDR2 YFSETQ, per germline. Unmatched junction bases numbered 8, after V lost 3 bases and J lost 4 bases. The CDR3 length is 15 residues. This chain's CDR3 is CASSSGQGEVETQYF. In DNA, the CDR3 is TGCGCCAGCAGCTCCGGACAGGGTGAGGTAGAGACCCAGTACTTC.

V and J are TRBV9 and TRBJ1-5; D gene ambiguous. The CDR3 extends over 15 amino acids. Per germline, CDR1 SGDLS and CDR2 YYNGEE. Trimming stripped 0 bases from V and 5 bases from J, with 12 bases between. CDR3 amino acids: CASSVGEGNHQPQHF. CDR3 in DNA: TGTGCCAGCAGCGTAGGAGAAGGGAACCATCAGCCCCAGCATTTT. Supplemented by reference TRBV9 and TRBJ1-5, the full variable domain reads DSGVTQTPKHLITATGQRVTLRCSPRSGDLSVYWYQQSLDQGLQFLIQYYNGEERAKGNILERFSAQQFPDLHSELNLSSLELGDSALYFCASSVGEGNHQPQHFGDGTRLSIL.

This chain links TRBV7-2 with TRBJ1-4; TRBD1 is a possible D gene (5 bases). CDR1 and CDR2 (germline): SGHTA, FQGNSA. V shed 5 bases and J shed 7 bases, with 14 bases lying between them. The CDR3 runs to 14 residues. The CDR3 spells CASSPLGRSEKLFF. CDR3 nucleotides: TGTGCCAGCAGCCCACTGGGACGGAGTGAAAAACTGTTTTTT.

This clonotype was counted ten times or more. This chain links TRBV10-3 with TRBJ2-5, with 8 nucleotides matching TRBD1. Germline V gene sequence: CDR1 ENHRY, CDR2 SYGVKD. The length of the CDR3 is 16 residues. The V gene end was trimmed by 2 bases and the J gene end by 4 bases; junction bases not matched to a gene: 9. CDR3 sequence: CAISEPKSGGGETQYF. The CDR3 DNA follows: TGTGCCATCAGTGAGCCCAAATCAGGGGGCGGAGAGACCCAGTACTTC.

This clonotype was detected only a few times. V and J are TRBV6-1 and TRBJ1-2; D may be TRBD1 (6 bases). V was cut by 6 bases and J by 6 bases, with 14 bases left in between. The CDR3 runs to 13 residues. CDR1 MNHNS and CDR2 SASEGT come from the germline V gene. The CDR3 region is CASRFSDSNGYTF. The DNA of the CDR3 is TGTGCCAGCAGATTCTCGGACAGCAATGGCTACACCTTC.

This chain uses TRBV12-3 or TRBV12-4 with TRBJ1-5, with 8 bases fitting TRBD1. The CDR3 is made up of 15 amino acids. V was pared by 5 bases and J by 3 bases, with 6 bases of the junction left unmatched. The CDR3 protein is CASSDQGAHNQPQHF. The DNA for the CDR3 is TGTGCCAGCAGTGATCAGGGGGCCCACAATCAGCCCCAGCATTTT.

A remark on this clonotype: The germline gene is not matched at one end of the junction; a read error may be the cause. This chain connects TRBV12-3 or TRBV12-4 to TRBJ1-5, with no clear D. The CDR3 loop spans 15 amino acids. The chain's CDR3 is CASSLAGGRNQSQHF. DNA for the CDR3: TGTGCCAGCAGTTTAGCGGGCGGTCGAAATCAGTCCCAGCATTTT.

This clonotype was observed a handful of times. The gene calls are TRBV29-1 and TRBJ2-1, with 10 bases identical to TRBD2. The germline V gene has CDR1 SQVTM and CDR2 ANQGSEA. The CDR3 loop spans 14 amino acids. Trimming took 3 bases from V and 4 from J; bases not matched to a gene: 3. In DNA, the CDR3 is TGCAGCGTTGAGCGGACTAGCGGATACAATGAGCAGTTCTTC. Protein product: CSVERTSGYNEQFF.

V usage is TRBV5-5 and J usage is TRBJ1-2; maybe TRBD1 (6 bases). CDR3 length: 15 residues. Germline CDR1 reads SGHKS; CDR2 reads YYEKEE (reference sequence). V lost 2 bases to trimming and J lost 6 bases, with 17 bases between them. The CDR3 region is CASSLYRGAMDGYTF. DNA of the CDR3: TGTGCCAGCAGCTTATACCGGGGGGCAATGGATGGCTACACCTTC. The full variable domain, rest sourced from reference TRBV5-5 and TRBJ1-2, is DAGVTQSPTHLIKTRGQQVTLRCSPISGHKSVSWYQQVLGQGPQFIFQYYEKEERGRGNFPDRFSARQFPNYSSELNVNALLLGDSALYLCASSLYRGAMDGYTFGSGTRLTVV.

This clonotype was counted between two and nine times. The rearrangement links TRBV20-1 to TRBJ1-1; D is unclear. The CDR3 runs to 14 residues. The V and J ends lost 4 bases and 3 bases respectively, with 15 bases between them. CDR1 and CDR2 (germline): DFQATT, SNEGSKA (reference sequence). CDR3 nucleotides: TGCAGTGCTACCGGCGGGCACCCGTACACTGAAGCTTTCTTT. Translated, it gives CSATGGHPYTEAFF.